The 27 T cell receptor beta chains below all came from one sample that was sequenced in a study of T cell changes during pregnancy in multiple sclerosis. Sequencing was performed with immunoSEQ multiplex PCR; in TCRdb, only in-frame clones are kept and a portion is missing. Of roughly 59,000 clones in the sample, approximately 93% were seen once. The sample here was CD8+ T cells from peripheral blood mononuclear cells, taken in the second trimester of pregnancy. Source of these receptors: a female donor with multiple sclerosis, enrolled in a pregnancy study.

This chain links TRBV29-1 with TRBJ2-3; 8 positions agree with TRBD2. This CDR3 has 14 residues. Germline assignment: CDR1 SQVTM and CDR2 ANQGSEA. Trimming removed 4 bases from V and 0 bases from J; junction bases left unmatched: 3. CDR3: CSVVASGSTDTQYF. In nucleotides, the CDR3 is TGCAGCGTTGTGGCTAGCGGGAGCACAGATACGCAGTATTTT.

The V gene is TRBV5-1, the J gene TRBJ1-1; possibly TRBD1 for D (5 bases). The CDR3 runs to 16 residues. V gave up 0 bases and J gave up 0 bases, with 12 bases separating them. Per germline, CDR1 SGHRS and CDR2 YFSETQ. The CDR3 coding sequence is TGCGCCAGCAGCTTGGCAGGGCCAGGCCTGAACACTGAAGCTTTCTTT. Residues: CASSLAGPGLNTEAFF.

This clone showed up just once. This chain links TRBV27 with TRBJ2-1; tentatively, D is TRBD1 (5 bases). Germline CDR1 is MNHEY and CDR2 is SMNVEV (reference sequence). V was shortened by 2 bases and J by 2 bases, with 13 bases between the two germline ends. The CDR3 is 16 residues long. The CDR3 loop reads CASSLVGPSTYNEQFF. The CDR3 coding sequence is TGTGCCAGCAGTTTAGTGGGGCCATCCACCTACAATGAGCAGTTCTTC.

The genes are TRBV6-5 and TRBJ2-5; tentative D call: TRBD1 (6 bases). This CDR3 comprises 14 residues. Germline CDR1 is MNHEY and CDR2 is SVGAGI. V lost 6 bases to trimming and J lost 2 bases, with 13 bases between them. The chain's CDR3 is CASSPDSIQETQYF. The CDR3 DNA sequence: TGTGCCAGCAGCCCGGACAGCATACAAGAGACCCAGTACTTC.

The rearrangement uses TRBV7-9 and TRBJ2-7; 12 nucleotides agree with TRBD1. The CDR3 runs to 15 residues. Germline V lookup: CDR1 SEHNR, CDR2 FQNEAQ (reference sequence). The junction had 6 bases not matched to a gene; V was cut back by 2 bases and J by 7 bases. The CDR3 DNA follows: TGTGCCAGCAGCTTAAGGGGACAGGGGGCGGAAGAGCAGTACTTC. Amino acid sequence: CASSLRGQGAEEQYF.

This clone has more than one count but fewer than ten. The CDR3 sequence is CASSLGQGTEAFF. CDR3 coding DNA: TGTGCCAGTAGCCTTGGACAGGGGACTGAAGCTTTCTTT. The V call is TRBV19, the J call TRBJ1-1, with 9 bases that match TRBD1. V lost 6 bases to trimming and J lost 5 bases; unmatched junction nucleotides: 4. Germline V lookup: CDR1 LNHDA, CDR2 SQIVND (reference sequence). The length of the CDR3 is 13 residues.

V gene TRBV4-1 combines with J gene TRBJ2-1; D not resolved. The CDR3 is 12 amino acids. The germline gives CDR1 MGHRA, CDR2 YSYEKL. V was clipped by 5 bases and J by 3 bases, with 5 bases between them. The CDR3 region is CASSFNYNEQFF. In nucleotides, the CDR3 is TGCGCCAGCAGCTTCAACTACAATGAGCAGTTCTTC.

The V call is TRBV6-5, the J call TRBJ1-2; 8 nucleotides match TRBD1. The CDR3 sequence is 15 residues long. V dropped 4 bases and J dropped 2; count of bases not matched to a gene: 6. CDR1 MNHEY and CDR2 SVGAGI come from the germline V gene. The CDR3 DNA follows: TGTGCCAGCAGTTTAGGGACAGGAGAGAACTATGGCTACACCTTC. Its translation: CASSLGTGENYGYTF.

V gene TRBV4-1 combines with J gene TRBJ1-2; D unresolved. Trimming left V 0 bases short and J 0 bases short, with 5 bases between. This CDR3 is built from 14 residues. Germline assignment: CDR1 MGHRA and CDR2 YSYEKL. The CDR3 protein is CASSQDSANYGYTF. CDR3 in DNA: TGCGCCAGCAGCCAAGATTCCGCTAACTATGGCTACACCTTC.

The chain is built from TRBV9 and TRBJ2-7; perhaps TRBD2 as D (5 bases). The CDR3 is made up of 13 amino acids. From germline, CDR1 is SGDLS and CDR2 YYNGEE. Trimming shortened V by 5 bases and J by 1 base, and 10 bases separated the two germline ends. CDR3 protein: CASSSGLSYEQYF. The DNA of the CDR3 is TGTGCCAGCAGTTCTGGACTGTCCTACGAGCAGTACTTC.

This clone appeared once. Written as DNA, the CDR3 is TGTGCCAGCAGTTTTGCGGGTAGCAATCAGCCCCAGCATTTT. This gives the protein CASSFAGSNQPQHF. The chain combines TRBV27 with TRBJ1-5; no clear D gene. The CDR3 runs 14 residues. Trimming left V 3 bases short and J 0 bases short, with 6 bases between. The germline V gene has CDR1 MNHEY and CDR2 SMNVEV (reference sequence).

This chain links TRBV2 with TRBJ2-4; 11 bases are shared with TRBD2. V dropped 2 bases and J dropped 0; count of bases not matched to a gene: 9. Germline CDR1 reads SNHLY; CDR2 reads FYNNEI. The CDR3 is 19 amino acids. CDR3 in amino acids: CASSERGTSGSLAKNIQYF. The CDR3 DNA reads as TGTGCCAGCAGTGAAAGGGGGACTAGCGGCAGCCTAGCCAAAAACATTCAGTACTTC. Complete variable domain (other parts from reference TRBV2 and TRBJ2-4): EPEVTQTPSHQVTQMGQEVILRCVPISNHLYFYWYRQILGQKVEFLVSFYNNEISEKSEIFDDQFSVERPDGSNFTLKIRSTKLEDSAMYFCASSERGTSGSLAKNIQYFGAGTRLSVL.

The rearrangement links TRBV11-2 to TRBJ2-3; a possible D gene is TRBD2 (6 bases). Per the germline V gene, CDR1 is SGHAT and CDR2 is FQNNGV. The CDR3 loop spans 15 amino acids. V was cut by 5 bases and J by 10 bases, with 22 bases left in between. CDR3 DNA sequence: TGTGCCAGCAGCCCCTTTGGAGGGGACCCCGGCTCGCAGTATTTT. Encoded protein: CASSPFGGDPGSQYF. Variable domain in full (rest from reference TRBV11-2 and TRBJ2-3): EAGVAQSPRYKIIEKRQSVAFWCNPISGHATLYWYQQILGQGPKLLIQFQNNGVVDDSQLPKDRFSAERLKGVDSTLKIQPAKLEDSAVYLCASSPFGGDPGSQYFGPGTRLTVL.

The rearrangement joins TRBV4-2 to TRBJ2-3; D unresolved. V lost 4 bases to trimming and J lost 2 bases, with 10 bases between them. The CDR3 covers 14 residues. Germline V gene lookup returns CDR1 LGHNA and CDR2 YNFKEQ. In DNA, the CDR3 is TGTGCCAGCAGCCCCACATCCTTCACAGATACGCAGTATTTT. Amino acid sequence: CASSPTSFTDTQYF.

The table lists this clone with a few counts. The CDR3 bases are TGTGCCAGCAGTTTAGAGAGAGGGTATGGCTACACCTTC. It specifies CASSLERGYGYTF. The rearrangement links TRBV28 to TRBJ1-2, with unresolved D. V lost 2 bases and J lost 5, with 9 bases in between. Germline CDR1 reads MDHEN; CDR2 reads SYDVKM. The CDR3 extends over 13 amino acids.

The gene calls are TRBV27 and TRBJ2-3; possible D gene TRBD2, 6 bases. The germline V gene has CDR1 MNHEY and CDR2 SMNVEV (reference sequence). The CDR3 has 15 amino acids. Trimming left V 7 bases short and J 6 bases short, with 20 bases between. The CDR3 here is CASTSGGGERDTQYF. As DNA, the CDR3 is TGTGCCAGCACCTCTGGAGGCGGGGAGCGGGATACGCAGTATTTT.

The chain has TRBV27 and TRBJ2-7, with 8 positions matching TRBD2. CDR3 length equals 15 residues. The germline CDR1 and CDR2 sequences are MNHEY and SMNVEV (reference sequence). With V trimmed by 3 bases and J by 0 bases, 4 bases remained unmatched. Here the CDR3 DNA reads TGTGCCAGCAGTTTTAGCGGGACCAGCTCCTACGAGCAGTACTTC. Protein product: CASSFSGTSSYEQYF.

This chain links TRBV19 with TRBJ2-7; no firm D call. This CDR3 region has 15 residues. V lost 2 bases and J 3 bases, leaving 14 bases between the germline ends. Per germline, CDR1 LNHDA and CDR2 SQIVND (reference sequence). CDR3: CASSIRYGSYYEQYF. The CDR3 region has the DNA TGTGCCAGTAGTATACGGTACGGTTCCTACTACGAGCAGTACTTC. Combining the CDR3 with reference TRBV19 and TRBJ2-7 gives the whole variable domain DGGITQSPKYLFRKEGQNVTLSCEQNLNHDAMYWYRQDPGQGLRLIYYSQIVNDFQKGDIAEGYSVSREKKESFPLTVTSAQKNPTAFYLCASSIRYGSYYEQYFGPGTRLTVT.

This chain joins TRBV7-2 and TRBJ2-3; 11 nucleotides agree with TRBD2. V was pared by 5 bases and J by 0 bases, with 10 bases of the junction left unmatched. CDR1 SGHTA and CDR2 FQGNSA come from the germline V gene. The CDR3 extends over 18 amino acids. CDR3 bases: TGTGCCAGCAGCCCAACTAGCGGGAGTCTACTTAGCACAGATACGCAGTATTTT. Translated, it gives CASSPTSGSLLSTDTQYF.

This chain connects TRBV13 to TRBJ2-1; D is perhaps TRBD2 (5 bases). V lost 1 base, J lost 4 bases, and 14 bases lay in between. This CDR3 has 16 residues. Germline CDR1 is PRHDT and CDR2 is FYEKMQ (reference sequence). The CDR3 reads CASSLASGKRYNEQFF. CDR3 in DNA: TGTGCCAGCAGCTTAGCATCCGGGAAACGGTACAATGAGCAGTTCTTC.

The J gene is TRBJ2-7, the V gene TRBV15; 8 nucleotides agree with TRBD2. Losses at the gene ends were 1 base for V and 2 bases for J; bases not matched to a gene: 4. CDR1 is LNHNV and CDR2 is YYDKDF in the germline V gene (reference sequence). The CDR3 covers 15 residues. The CDR3 nucleotides read TGTGCCACCAGCAGAGGTACTAGCGGAGCCTACGAGCAGTACTTC. It yields the protein CATSRGTSGAYEQYF.

The chain uses TRBV4-1 and TRBJ1-3; no clear D gene. The V end lost 1 base, the J end lost 0 bases, and 7 bases lay between the germline ends. Germline V CDR1 and CDR2: MGHRA, YSYEKL. The CDR3 extends over 15 amino acids. The CDR3 is CASSQVYSSGNTIYF. The CDR3 nucleotides are TGCGCCAGCAGCCAAGTTTATAGCTCTGGAAACACCATATATTTT.

V is TRBV29-1 and J is TRBJ2-2, with 12 bases fitting TRBD2. There are 16 residues in the CDR3. V lost 4 bases and J lost 4; bases outside the gene matches: 7. CDR1 SQVTM and CDR2 ANQGSEA come from the germline V gene. The CDR3 is CSVVLAGGPRTGELFF. DNA for the CDR3: TGCAGCGTTGTTCTAGCGGGAGGGCCGCGCACCGGGGAGCTGTTTTTT.

This chain uses TRBV6-4 with TRBJ2-3, with 8 bases lining up with TRBD1. The germline V gene encodes CDR1 MRHNA and CDR2 SNTAGT. Trimming removed 0 bases from V and 1 base from J; junction bases left unmatched: 0. CDR3 length equals 15 residues. CDR3 nucleotides: TGTGCCAGCAGTGACTCGGGACAGGGCACAGATACGCAGTATTTT. Translated: CASSDSGQGTDTQYF.

This chain links TRBV4-1 with TRBJ1-1, with D tentatively TRBD1 (5 bases). This CDR3 is 16 amino acids long. Germline V CDR1 and CDR2: MGHRA, YSYEKL. Trimming removed 0 bases from V and 5 bases from J, with 16 bases in between. In DNA form, the CDR3 reads TGCGCCAGCAGCCAAGATCCAATCCCAGGGAGGACTGAAGCTTTCTTT. Its translation is CASSQDPIPGRTEAFF.

This clone was detected only a few times. The V call is TRBV4-2, the J call TRBJ2-2; TRBD1 matches 9 bases. J was trimmed by 3 bases and V by 1 base; bases with no gene match: 0. CDR1 and CDR2 (germline): LGHNA, YNFKEQ. This CDR3 has 15 amino acids. The CDR3 DNA follows: TGTGCCAGCAGCCAAGGGACAGGGGACACCGGGGAGCTGTTTTTT. This sequence encodes CASSQGTGDTGELFF.

V is TRBV5-1 and J is TRBJ1-1; 8 nucleotides match TRBD1. This CDR3 is built from 14 residues. Germline loops: CDR1 SGHRS, CDR2 YFSETQ. The junction had 5 bases not matched to a gene; V was cut back by 5 bases and J by 2 bases. The CDR3, as DNA: TGCGCCAGCAGACAAGGACAGGGAAACACTGAAGCTTTCTTT. Translation gives CASRQGQGNTEAFF.